The 17 T cell receptor beta chains presented below share a single source sample, sequenced in a study of glioma-infiltrating T cells after dendritic cell vaccination. Time point specified: after dendritic cell vaccination, including at tumor progression/relapse. TCRdb's table, derived via immunoSEQ multiplex PCR, lists solely in-frame clones and lacks some. The data show more than 95,000 clones, around 90% seen once. The sequencing used blood, collected after dendritic cell vaccination. These receptor sequences come from a human donor with glioblastoma.

The J gene is TRBJ2-5, the V gene TRBV5-6; perhaps TRBD1 as D (6 bases). This CDR3 spans 14 amino acids. Germline V gene lookup returns CDR1 SGHDT and CDR2 YYEEEE. Trimming took 3 bases from V and 5 from J, leaving 14 bases between them. CDR3 nucleotides: TGTGCCAGCAGCTCGCTTCAGGGGTGGGAGACCCAGTACTTC. This encodes CASSSLQGWETQYF.

This chain connects TRBV5-1 to TRBJ2-3, with TRBD2 identical over 10 bases. CDR3 length: 17 residues. With 3 bases clipped from V and 0 bases from J, the junction kept 7 bases outside the gene matches. CDR1 and CDR2 from the germline V gene are SGHRS and YFSETQ. CDR3 loop: CASSSIAGGVSTDTQYF. The CDR3 bases are TGCGCCAGCAGCTCCATAGCGGGGGGCGTAAGCACAGATACGCAGTATTTT. The complete variable domain, with remaining parts taken from reference TRBV5-1 and TRBJ2-3, reads KAGVTQTPRYLIKTRGQQVTLSCSPISGHRSVSWYQQTPGQGLQFLFEYFSETQRNKGNFPGRFSGRQFSNSRSEMNVSTLELGDSALYLCASSSIAGGVSTDTQYFGPGTRLTVL.

The chain is built from TRBV4-1 and TRBJ2-3; TRBD2 might be the D (6 bases). The CDR3 runs 20 residues. The germline CDR1 and CDR2 sequences are MGHRA and YSYEKL. The V and J ends lost 3 bases and 0 bases respectively, with 25 bases between them. The CDR3 sequence: CASSHPGLGRVRGSTDTQYF. As DNA, the CDR3 is TGCGCCAGCAGCCACCCAGGATTGGGAAGAGTCCGGGGGAGCACAGATACGCAGTATTTT.

The chain couples TRBV2 to TRBJ2-1, with D tentatively TRBD1 (6 bases). The CDR3 is 13 residues long. Looked up from germline, CDR1 is SNHLY and CDR2 is FYNNEI. Trimming cost V 11 bases and J 8 bases, with 19 bases left between them. In DNA, the CDR3 is TGTGCCCTCAGGGGCAGGGGCCGGGATGAGCAGTTCTTC. Its protein product is CALRGRGRDEQFF.

The V call is TRBV5-1, the J call TRBJ2-3; possible D gene TRBD2, 5 bases. V shed 0 bases and J shed 4 bases, with 18 bases lying between them. CDR1 is SGHRS and CDR2 is YFSETQ in the germline V gene. This CDR3 comprises 17 residues. CDR3 DNA sequence: TGCGCCAGCAGCTTGGGATCCGGAGGCCTTATCCCAGATACGCAGTATTTT. Translating gives CASSLGSGGLIPDTQYF. Drawing the rest from reference TRBV5-1 and TRBJ2-3, the complete variable domain is KAGVTQTPRYLIKTRGQQVTLSCSPISGHRSVSWYQQTPGQGLQFLFEYFSETQRNKGNFPGRFSGRQFSNSRSEMNVSTLELGDSALYLCASSLGSGGLIPDTQYFGPGTRLTVL.

The rearrangement uses TRBV15 and TRBJ2-1, with TRBD2 matching 13 bases. Germline loops: CDR1 LNHNV, CDR2 YYDKDF (reference sequence). J lost 0 bases, V lost 1 base, and 6 bases had no gene match. This CDR3 has 19 residues. CDR3 sequence: CATSRVLGLAGSSYNEQFF. The CDR3 DNA follows: TGTGCCACCAGCAGAGTCTTGGGACTAGCGGGGAGCTCCTACAATGAGCAGTTCTTC.

The rearrangement links TRBV12-5 to TRBJ1-1, with unresolved D. CDR3 length equals 17 residues. The V gene lost 5 bases and the J gene lost 5 bases, with 24 bases spanning the gap. Per germline, CDR1 LGHNT and CDR2 FRNRAP. The CDR3 spells CASGLLTGRARGTEAFF. CDR3 sequence (DNA): TGTGCTAGTGGTCTTCTGACTGGACGGGCAAGAGGGACTGAAGCTTTCTTT.

This chain links TRBV18 with TRBJ2-7; 9 bases fit TRBD1. The length of the CDR3 is 15 residues. V gave up 3 bases and J gave up 1 base; unmatched junction bases: 4. Germline lookup yields CDR1 KGHSH and CDR2 LQKENI. CDR3 amino acids: CASSPPGQGSYEQYF. CDR3 DNA sequence: TGTGCCAGCTCACCCCCGGGACAGGGTTCCTACGAGCAGTACTTC.

The V gene is TRBV7-9, the J gene TRBJ2-7; TRBD2 agrees at 10 bases. The CDR3 is 15 amino acids. Looked up from germline, CDR1 is SEHNR and CDR2 is FQNEAQ (reference sequence). Losses at the gene ends were 2 bases for V and 2 bases for J; bases not matched to a gene: 3. In DNA, the CDR3 is TGTGCCAGCAGCTTAATCAGCGGGAGGGCCTACGAGCAGTACTTC. Amino acid sequence: CASSLISGRAYEQYF.

This sequence joins TRBV4-2 and TRBJ2-5; 10 nucleotides agree with TRBD2. Germline V gene sequence: CDR1 LGHNA, CDR2 YNFKEQ. V lost 0 bases and J lost 5; bases outside the gene matches: 3. This CDR3 comprises 15 residues. CDR3 in DNA: TGTGCCAGCAGCCAAGAAGCGGGGGGGGTGGAGACCCAGTACTTC. Protein sequence: CASSQEAGGVETQYF.

The count of this clone is one. CDR3 residues: CASSSLLQETQYF. The CDR3 DNA reads TGTGCCAGCAGTTCTCTGTTACAAGAGACCCAGTACTTC. The J gene is TRBJ2-5, the V gene TRBV2; D remains ambiguous. There are 13 residues in the CDR3. Per germline, CDR1 SNHLY and CDR2 FYNNEI. V gave up 5 bases and J gave up 2 bases, with 9 bases separating them. The variable domain in full, with the rest retrieved from reference TRBV2 and TRBJ2-5, is EPEVTQTPSHQVTQMGQEVILRCVPISNHLYFYWYRQILGQKVEFLVSFYNNEISEKSEIFDDQFSVERPDGSNFTLKIRSTKLEDSAMYFCASSSLLQETQYFGPGTRLLVL.

CDR3 region: CSVATPTRANYGYTF. CDR3 nucleotides: TGCAGCGTTGCCACGCCGACTCGAGCTAACTATGGCTACACCTTC. The rearrangement uses TRBV29-1 and TRBJ1-2, with no clear D. V lost 4 bases and J 0 bases, leaving 15 bases between the germline ends. Germline CDR1 is SQVTM and CDR2 is ANQGSEA. The CDR3 runs to 15 residues. The whole variable domain, remainder taken from reference TRBV29-1 and TRBJ1-2, is SAVISQKPSRDICQRGTSLTIQCQVDSQVTMMFWYRQQPGQSLTLIATANQGSEATYESGFVIDKFPISRPNLTFSTLTVSNMSPEDSSIYLCSVATPTRANYGYTFGSGTRLTVV.

The chain has TRBV10-3 and TRBJ2-7, with 10 bases that match TRBD2. The ends lost 9 bases at V and 3 bases at J; junction bases unmatched: 8. Germline loops: CDR1 ENHRY, CDR2 SYGVKD. This CDR3 has 14 residues. The CDR3 region has the DNA TGTGCCATAAATTCCGGGACTAGCGTCTACGAGCAGTACTTC. Translation: CAINSGTSVYEQYF.

The rearrangement uses TRBV4-1 and TRBJ1-4; 8 bases line up with TRBD1. CDR1 is MGHRA and CDR2 is YSYEKL in the germline V gene. V was pared by 5 bases and J by 2 bases, with 4 bases of the junction left unmatched. There are 15 residues in the CDR3. Here the CDR3 reads CASSSDRGTNEKLFF. The CDR3 bases are TGCGCCAGCAGCTCCGACAGGGGTACTAATGAAAAACTGTTTTTT.

This rearrangement joins TRBV2 to TRBJ1-1; TRBD1 matches 9 bases. V lost 6 bases and J lost 4; bases outside the gene matches: 6. The CDR3 is 14 amino acids. Germline V gene data show CDR1 as SNHLY and CDR2 as FYNNEI. The CDR3 loop is CASSRQGGSTEAFF. The CDR3 nucleotides read TGTGCCAGCAGCAGACAGGGGGGGAGCACTGAAGCTTTCTTT.

This clone appeared once. For the CDR3, the DNA is TGCGCCAGCGAAGACCCGGGACACAACACCGGGGAGCTGTTTTTT. Its translation is CASEDPGHNTGELFF. This chain connects TRBV10-2 to TRBJ2-2, with D possibly TRBD1 on 6 matching bases. Germline V gene lookup returns CDR1 WSHSY and CDR2 SAAADI. The CDR3 length is 15 residues. Trimming left V 8 bases short and J 2 bases short, with 15 bases between.

The chain combines TRBV19 with TRBJ1-2; D uncertain. The CDR3 totals 11 residues. CDR1 and CDR2 (germline): LNHDA, SQIVND (reference sequence). V dropped 10 bases and J dropped 4 bases, with 10 bases sitting between them. CDR3: CATGEGYGYTF. The CDR3 region has the DNA TGTGCCACCGGGGAAGGCTATGGCTACACCTTC.